This passage covers 24 T cell receptor beta chains from one sample sequenced in a study of T-cell memory formation after mild COVID-19. Each CDR3 protein gets one entry after TCRdb re-called the 5' RACE reads with MiXCR. This table has over 350,000 distinct CDR3 sequences, about 17% appearing once. The specimen sequenced was PBMCs or a T cell subset sorted from them (not recorded which). The receptors here all came from a man between 18 and 35 years old who had mild COVID-19 (a few samples of this study predate the infection). Cell type and time point are not known.

The J gene is TRBJ1-4, the V gene TRBV5-1, with unresolved D. V was pared by 2 bases and J by 0 bases, with 5 bases between. Germline CDR1 reads SGHRS; CDR2 reads YFSETQ. The CDR3 length is 14 residues. CDR3 amino acids: CASSFDATNEKLFF. The CDR3 coding sequence is TGCGCCAGCAGCTTTGATGCAACTAATGAAAAACTGTTTTTT.

This chain uses TRBV7-2 with TRBJ2-1; D ambiguous. Trimming removed 7 bases at V and 6 bases at J, with 10 bases between. This CDR3 has 12 amino acids. CDR1 and CDR2 from the germline V gene are SGHTA and FQGNSA. The CDR3 sequence: CASNADRNEQFF. CDR3 DNA sequence: TGTGCCAGCAACGCCGACCGCAATGAGCAGTTCTTC.

The rearrangement links TRBV25-1 to TRBJ1-2; 9 bases map to TRBD1. This CDR3 comprises 13 residues. The germline V gene has CDR1 MGHDK and CDR2 SYGVNS. V gave up 6 bases and J gave up 7 bases; unmatched junction bases: 6. The CDR3 protein is CASSVQGAGGYTF. The CDR3 DNA follows: TGTGCCAGCAGCGTACAGGGGGCCGGTGGCTACACCTTC.

The chain combines TRBV12-3 or TRBV12-4 with TRBJ2-7; D is unresolved. The CDR3 spans 13 residues. Trimming pared 1 base from V and 3 bases from J, leaving 7 bases between. The CDR3 region is CASSLVGRYEQYV. DNA of the CDR3: TGTGCCAGCAGTTTAGTAGGCCGCTACGAGCAGTACGTC.

The chain carries TRBV7-9 and TRBJ2-5; possibly TRBD1 for D (6 bases). The CDR3 is made up of 15 amino acids. Trimming stripped 5 bases from V and 0 bases from J, with 13 bases between. Germline V gene data show CDR1 as SEHNR and CDR2 as FQNEAQ (reference sequence). This CDR3 is CASSPGAGYQETQYF. Written as DNA, the CDR3 is TGTGCCAGCAGCCCAGGGGCGGGTTACCAAGAGACCCAGTACTTC.

V is TRBV6-6 and J is TRBJ1-2, with a tentative D call TRBD1 (6 bases). The length of the CDR3 is 12 residues. Germline V gene data show CDR1 as MNHNY and CDR2 as SVGAGI (reference sequence). V lost 6 bases to trimming and J lost 4 bases, with 9 bases between them. CDR3 in DNA: TGTGCCAGCAGGCCAGGGGCCTATGGCTACACCTTC. This translates into CASRPGAYGYTF.

This sequence joins TRBV7-9 and TRBJ1-2, with D unclear. This CDR3 is built from 12 residues. The V gene lost 3 bases and the J gene lost 7 bases, with 9 bases spanning the gap. CDR1 and CDR2 from the germline V gene are SEHNR and FQNEAQ (reference sequence). The CDR3, as DNA: TGTGCCAGCAGCTTGCCCCTAGGTGGCTACACCTTC. As protein: CASSLPLGGYTF.

This clonotype has more than one count but fewer than ten. The J gene is TRBJ1-5, the V gene TRBV29-1, with 7 bases that match TRBD1. This CDR3 is built from 13 residues. The V segment lost 5 bases and the J segment 3 bases; nucleotides outside the gene matches: 4. The germline gives CDR1 SQVTM, CDR2 ANQGSEA. CDR3 sequence (DNA): TGCAGCGTTAGGGACAGAGTCAATCAGCCCCAGCATTTT. The encoded protein is CSVRDRVNQPQHF. Looking up the rest from reference TRBV29-1 and TRBJ1-5 gives the full variable domain: SAVISQKPSRDICQRGTSLTIQCQVDSQVTMMFWYRQQPGQSLTLIATANQGSEATYESGFVIDKFPISRPNLTFSTLTVSNMSPEDSSIYLCSVRDRVNQPQHFGDGTRLSIL.

The chain employs TRBV27 and TRBJ2-3; TRBD1 aligns across 10 bases. CDR3 size: 15 residues. CDR1 is MNHEY and CDR2 is SMNVEV in the germline V gene (reference sequence). Losses at the gene ends were 8 bases for V and 3 bases for J; bases not matched to a gene: 8. CDR3 amino acids: CASGWTGGSTDTQYF. DNA of the CDR3: TGTGCCAGCGGATGGACAGGGGGATCAACAGATACGCAGTATTTT.

The chain has TRBV12-3 or TRBV12-4 and TRBJ1-2; no reliable D call. The V and J ends lost 5 bases and 3 bases respectively, with 16 bases between them. The CDR3 totals 15 residues. In DNA form, the CDR3 reads TGTGCCAGCAGTCTGTGGGTTGTAGGATACTATGGCTACACCTTC. Amino acids: CASSLWVVGYYGYTF.

This clonotype was found a few times. This rearrangement joins TRBV10-2 to TRBJ1-1; no firm D call. V was pared by 0 bases and J by 10 bases, with 21 bases between. This CDR3 spans 16 amino acids. CDR1 WSHSY and CDR2 SAAADI come from the germline V gene. The CDR3 loop reads CASSESFYWISERAFF. CDR3 in DNA: TGCGCCAGCAGTGAGTCGTTTTATTGGATCAGTGAGAGAGCTTTCTTT.

This clonotype was counted many times. The CDR3 spells CATSDFGGSSYNEQFF. The CDR3 DNA is TGTGCCACCAGTGATTTCGGAGGAAGCTCCTACAATGAGCAGTTCTTC. J is TRBJ2-1 and V is TRBV24-1, with TRBD2 as a possible D gene (5 bases). Germline CDR1 is KGHDR and CDR2 is SFDVKD. CDR3 length: 16 amino acids. V gave up 1 base and J gave up 0 bases, with 9 bases separating them.

This clonotype was found a few times. The chain recombines TRBV4-1 with TRBJ1-2; D perhaps matches TRBD1 (6 bases). The CDR3 runs 12 residues. V was trimmed by 5 bases and J by 14 bases, leaving 18 bases between them. CDR1 is MGHRA and CDR2 is YSYEKL in the germline V gene. CDR3 in DNA: TGCGCCAGCAGCTACCAAGGACAGCTGGGGACCTTC. Translated, it gives CASSYQGQLGTF.

At least ten counts were recorded for this clonotype. This chain connects TRBV14 to TRBJ2-7; 9 nucleotides line up with TRBD2. After removal of 4 bases from V and 0 bases from J, the junction contained 4 bases not matched to a gene. This CDR3 has 15 residues. Germline-derived CDR1 and CDR2 are SGHDN and FVKESK. CDR3 amino acids: CASSRRLAVSYEQYF. CDR3 sequence (DNA): TGTGCCAGCAGCCGGCGACTAGCGGTCTCCTACGAGCAGTACTTC.

V gene TRBV7-2 combines with J gene TRBJ2-3; D may be TRBD1 or TRBD2 (5 bases each). CDR1 is SGHTA, CDR2 FQGNSA, per germline. V was shortened by 8 bases and J by 4 bases, with 22 bases between the two germline ends. This CDR3 is 16 amino acids long. CDR3 protein: CASGSLRGSPPDTQYF. CDR3 nucleotide sequence: TGTGCCAGCGGCTCCCTCCGGGGCTCCCCCCCAGATACGCAGTATTTT.

CDR3 in DNA: TGTGGGGGGGCAGTCGGCACCACCGCCTATGGCTACACCTTC. It is translated as CGGAVGTTAYGYTF. V gene TRBV7-9 combines with J gene TRBJ1-2; tentatively, D is TRBD1 (6 bases). CDR1 and CDR2 from the germline V gene are SEHNR and FQNEAQ (reference sequence). The CDR3 runs 14 residues.

The rearrangement uses TRBV2 and TRBJ2-5, with TRBD2 matching over 12 bases. V shed 5 bases, J shed 5 bases, and the junction held 6 bases outside the gene matches. The CDR3 totals 15 residues. Germline V lookup: CDR1 SNHLY, CDR2 FYNNEI. The CDR3 region is CASSTTSGGGETQYF. The CDR3 nucleotides are TGTGCCAGCAGTACGACTAGCGGGGGCGGGGAGACCCAGTACTTC.

This clonotype was detected only a few times. This rearrangement joins TRBV5-1 to TRBJ1-5; TRBD1 is a possible D gene (6 bases). The germline CDR1 and CDR2 sequences are SGHRS and YFSETQ. CDR3 size: 15 residues. The V gene lost 4 bases and the J gene lost 3 bases, with 14 bases spanning the gap. The CDR3 DNA is TGCGCCAGCAGCCTGTATGGACAGACCAATCAGCCCCAGCATTTT. The encoded protein is CASSLYGQTNQPQHF.

The chain is built from TRBV12-3 or TRBV12-4 and TRBJ2-2; 9 bases are a match to TRBD1. The J segment lost 4 bases and the V segment lost 10 bases, leaving 10 bases of the junction unmatched. The CDR3 extends over 15 amino acids. As DNA, the CDR3 is TGTGCCACCAGAACCGGGACAGGGTTCACCGGGGAGCTGTTTTTT. Protein: CATRTGTGFTGELFF.

The chain uses TRBV6-1 and TRBJ1-1, with 10 bases fitting TRBD1. This CDR3 comprises 16 residues. The germline V gene encodes CDR1 MNHNS and CDR2 SASEGT. The J segment lost 4 bases and the V segment lost 10 bases, leaving 15 bases of the junction unmatched. The CDR3 bases are TGTGCCACCCAGGGGGGGACAGGGGCATCTGGCACTGAAGCTTTCTTT. This sequence encodes CATQGGTGASGTEAFF.

This rearrangement joins TRBV9 to TRBJ2-2; 8 nucleotides line up with TRBD1. Germline assignment: CDR1 SGDLS and CDR2 YYNGEE. This CDR3 comprises 16 residues. The V gene end was trimmed by 4 bases and the J gene end by 6 bases; junction bases not matched to a gene: 11. CDR3 DNA: TGTGCCAGCAGCACACCCCAGGGGGCCCTCCCCGGGGAGCTGTTTTTT. Translation gives CASSTPQGALPGELFF.

The rearrangement joins TRBV4-2 to TRBJ2-3; no clear D gene. The germline V gene encodes CDR1 LGHNA and CDR2 YNFKEQ. V lost 2 bases, J lost 3 bases, and 9 bases lay in between. CDR3 length: 14 amino acids. In DNA, the CDR3 is TGTGCCAGCAGCCAAATCGGCGGTACAGATACGCAGTATTTT. It encodes CASSQIGGTDTQYF.

The gene calls are TRBV20-1 and TRBJ1-2; D might be TRBD1 (6 bases). CDR3 length: 13 residues. V was trimmed by 1 base and J by 3 bases, leaving 9 bases between them. Germline V gives CDR1 DFQATT, CDR2 SNEGSKA (reference sequence). CDR3 in DNA: TGCAGTGCTAGAGCAGGGGCGGACTATGGCTACACCTTC. Translated: CSARAGADYGYTF.

This clonotype was seen a few times. The chain combines TRBV18 with TRBJ1-1; no reliable D call. Trimming left V 6 bases short and J 1 base short, with 12 bases between. The CDR3 extends over 14 amino acids. CDR1 and CDR2 (germline): KGHSH, LQKENI. CDR3 DNA sequence: TGTGCCAGCTCCCCTGGGCCGGGGAACACTGAAGCTTTCTTT. The encoded protein is CASSPGPGNTEAFF.